A selection of T cell receptor beta chains follows, all from one sample in a study of identical twins. A single record per CDR3 protein comes from TCRdb applying MiXCR to the 5' RACE reads. Found here are some 630,000 distinct CDR3 sequences, roughly 7.2% of them singletons; the top ten hold roughly 1.6%. The sample was also linked to a second study, of yellow fever vaccine responses in identical twins.

The sequencing input was PBMCs. The receptors derive from a woman younger than 35 in good health. The CDR3 runs from the conserved cysteine through the conserved F or W. D genes are given only for firm matches. The size of a clone is reported for some rows only, either as once, few or many, or as a class for expanded clones.

d_call,j_call,v_call,clone_size,cdr3_length,cdr3_aa,cdr3_nt
-,TRBJ2-5,TRBV7-2,-,14,CASSRRALTETQYF,TGTGCCAGCAGCAGAAGGGCGCTTACGGAGACCCAGTACTTC
-,TRBJ2-1,TRBV6-1,many,14,CASSEFKWGNEQFF,TGTGCCAGCAGTGAATTCAAGTGGGGGAATGAGCAGTTCTTC
-,TRBJ2-5,TRBV5-1,many,15,CASSFFGGLGETQYF,TGCGCCAGCAGCTTCTTTGGGGGGCTGGGAGAGACCCAGTACTTC
-,TRBJ1-1,TRBV18,few,17,CASSPREGTFMNTEAFF,TGTGCCAGCTCACCACGGGAGGGGACCTTCATGAACACTGAAGCTTTCTTT
TRBD2,TRBJ2-1,TRBV20-1,-,17,CSARDLGSGESYNEQFF,TGCAGTGCTAGAGATCTTGGGAGCGGGGAATCCTACAATGAGCAGTTCTTC
-,TRBJ2-1,TRBV12-3/TRBV12-4,-,15,CASRNGHSSYNEQFF,TGTGCCAGCAGAAATGGGCACAGCTCCTACAATGAGCAGTTCTTC
TRBD2,TRBJ2-1,TRBV10-3,-,16,CAISESSSGRENEQFF,TGTGCCATCAGTGAGTCTTCTAGCGGGAGGGAGAATGAGCAGTTCTTC
-,TRBJ1-2,TRBV12-5,many,15,CASGLVPVGASGYTF,TGTGCTAGTGGTTTGGTACCGGTAGGGGCCAGTGGCTACACCTTC
TRBD1,TRBJ2-3,TRBV5-1,few,15,CASREGQGIPDTQYF,TGCGCCAGCAGAGAAGGACAGGGGATCCCAGATACGCAGTATTTT
TRBD1,TRBJ2-3,TRBV5-1,few,15,CASSFNTGATDTQYF,TGCGCCAGCAGCTTTAATACAGGGGCCACAGATACGCAGTATTTT
-,TRBJ2-1,TRBV18,many,13,CASSRKSPNEQFF,TGTGCCAGCTCACGGAAAAGTCCCAATGAGCAGTTCTTC
-,TRBJ2-5,TRBV2,-,12,CASEEVEGTQYF,TGTGCCAGCGAAGAGGTCGAAGGGACCCAGTACTTC
-,TRBJ2-1,TRBV9,few,13,CASSVVLGNEQFF,TGTGCCAGCAGCGTCGTACTCGGTAATGAGCAGTTCTTC
TRBD1,TRBJ1-5,TRBV10-1,few,14,CASRDRGPNQPQHF,TGCGCCAGCAGAGACAGGGGACCGAATCAGCCCCAGCATTTT
-,TRBJ2-1,TRBV10-3,few,16,CAISEGPADTYNEQFF,TGTGCCATCAGTGAAGGGCCCGCGGATACCTACAATGAGCAGTTCTTC
-,TRBJ2-3,TRBV7-6,many,13,CASSSTVTDTQYF,TGTGCCAGCAGCTCGACAGTAACAGATACGCAGTATTTT
-,TRBJ2-7,TRBV27,few,15,CASQSDRPNSYEQYF,TGTGCCAGCCAGTCGGACAGACCAAACTCCTACGAGCAGTACTTC